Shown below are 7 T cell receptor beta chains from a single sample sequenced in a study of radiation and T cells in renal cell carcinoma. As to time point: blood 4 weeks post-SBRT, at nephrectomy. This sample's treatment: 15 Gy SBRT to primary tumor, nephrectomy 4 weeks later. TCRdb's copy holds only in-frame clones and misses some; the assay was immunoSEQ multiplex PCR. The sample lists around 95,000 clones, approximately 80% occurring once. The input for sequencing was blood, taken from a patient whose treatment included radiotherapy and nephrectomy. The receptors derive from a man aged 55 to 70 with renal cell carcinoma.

Here the CDR3 reads CASSRTYQETQYF. The DNA for the CDR3 is TGTGCCAGCAGCCGCACGTACCAAGAGACCCAGTACTTC. The chain combines TRBV7-2 with TRBJ2-5; no clear D gene. Trimming removed 5 bases from V and 0 bases from J, with 7 bases in between. The CDR3 is 13 amino acids. Germline V gives CDR1 SGHTA, CDR2 FQGNSA.

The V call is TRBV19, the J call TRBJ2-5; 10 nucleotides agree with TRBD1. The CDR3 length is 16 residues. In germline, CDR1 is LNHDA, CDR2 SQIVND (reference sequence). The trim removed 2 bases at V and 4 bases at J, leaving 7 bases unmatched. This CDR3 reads CASSISGQGERETQYF. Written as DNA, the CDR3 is TGTGCCAGTAGTATAAGCGGACAGGGGGAGCGAGAGACCCAGTACTTC.

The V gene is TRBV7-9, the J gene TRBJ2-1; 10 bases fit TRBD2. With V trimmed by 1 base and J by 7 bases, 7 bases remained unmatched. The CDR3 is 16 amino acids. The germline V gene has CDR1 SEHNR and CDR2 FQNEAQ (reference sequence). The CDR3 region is CASSLVLAGVYNEQFF. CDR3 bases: TGTGCCAGCAGCTTAGTTCTAGCGGGAGTTTATAATGAGCAGTTCTTC.

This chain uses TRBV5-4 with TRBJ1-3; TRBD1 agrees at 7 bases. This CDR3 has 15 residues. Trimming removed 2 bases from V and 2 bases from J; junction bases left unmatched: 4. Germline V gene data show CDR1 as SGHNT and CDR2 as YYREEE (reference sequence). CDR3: CASSFRQGTGNTIYF. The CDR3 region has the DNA TGTGCCAGCAGCTTCCGACAGGGAACTGGAAACACCATATATTTT.

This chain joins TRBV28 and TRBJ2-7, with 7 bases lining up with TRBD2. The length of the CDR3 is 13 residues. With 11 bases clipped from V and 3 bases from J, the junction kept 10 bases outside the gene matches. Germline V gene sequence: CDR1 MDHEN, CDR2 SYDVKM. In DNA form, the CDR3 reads TGTGCCGCAGGCGGGAGAGTTCACTACGAGCAGTACTTC. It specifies CAAGGRVHYEQYF.

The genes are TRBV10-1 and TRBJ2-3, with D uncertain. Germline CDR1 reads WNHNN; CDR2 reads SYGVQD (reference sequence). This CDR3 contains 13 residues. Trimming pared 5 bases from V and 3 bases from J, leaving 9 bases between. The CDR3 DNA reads TGCGCCAGCAGTCTGGACCTTACAGATACGCAGTATTTT. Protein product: CASSLDLTDTQYF.

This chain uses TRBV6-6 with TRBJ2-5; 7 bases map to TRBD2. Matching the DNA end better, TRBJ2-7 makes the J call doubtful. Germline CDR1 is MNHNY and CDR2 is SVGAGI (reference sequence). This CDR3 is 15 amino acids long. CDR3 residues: CASRSLASGGAEQYF. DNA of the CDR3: TGTGCCAGCAGGTCTTTGGCTAGCGGAGGCGCCGAGCAGTACTTC.